The present entry profiles one TCR beta chain with its context. Its antigen is currently unknown. Assay used: immunoSEQ multiplex PCR; TCRdb lists only in-frame clones, some missing. The sample includes around 150,000 clones, 85% to 95% of them seen just once. The data derive from a study of T cell responses to AZD1222 COVID-19 vaccine. Trimming took 8 bases from V and 9 from J, leaving 8 bases between them. Germline CDR1 and CDR2: MNHEY and SVGAGI. The CDR3 loop spans 10 amino acids. Findings and limits, study-wide: Epitopes outside B.1.351 and B.1.1.7 mutated regions reportedly drew nearly half of spike TCRs. All repertoire sampling was performed exclusively after the peak T cell response. In a largely white British group with more females than males, clonal diversity was possibly underestimated.

This receptor was identified in an adult who received the AZD1222 COVID-19 vaccine. The sequenced sample was peripheral blood, obtained 28 days after the second AZD1222 dose. This chain uses TRBV6-5 with TRBJ2-1; D is unresolved. The CDR3 is CASGLVEQFF. Here the CDR3 DNA reads TGTGCCAGCGGTTTAGTTGAGCAGTTCTTC.